Below, 16 T cell receptor beta chains from the same sample are listed, as sequenced in a study of blood T cell repertoires in COVID-19. Libraries were prepared by immunoSEQ multiplex PCR; TCRdb keeps only in-frame clonotypes and omits some of them. Of roughly 180,000 clones listed, about four fifths are singletons. The sample comprised peripheral blood. These receptors were obtained from a human donor in a cohort sampled during active COVID-19.

This sequence joins TRBV7-2 and TRBJ1-4; 9 nucleotides agree with TRBD1. This CDR3 spans 14 amino acids. CDR1 and CDR2 from the germline V gene are SGHTA and FQGNSA. Trimming at V came to 5 bases and at J to 8 bases, leaving 6 bases not matched to a gene. The CDR3 DNA reads TGTGCCAGCAGCAAAAGGACAGGGGTCGAAAAACTGTTTTTT. This encodes CASSKRTGVEKLFF.

The chain carries TRBV5-1 and TRBJ2-5, with D tentatively TRBD1 (6 bases). V shed 4 bases and J shed 3 bases, with 13 bases lying between them. This CDR3 contains 14 residues. Germline V gene sequence: CDR1 SGHRS, CDR2 YFSETQ. The DNA for the CDR3 is TGCGCCAGCAGCCTTGATTCAGGGGAAGAGACCCAGTACTTC. It codes for CASSLDSGEETQYF.

The chain has TRBV9 and TRBJ2-2, with D possibly TRBD2 on 5 matching bases. Trimming pared 3 bases from V and 6 bases from J, leaving 12 bases between. The germline CDR1 and CDR2 sequences are SGDLS and YYNGEE. The CDR3 runs 14 residues. The CDR3 nucleotides read TGTGCCAGCAGCGGGCCTAGCCCGTCCGGGGAGCTGTTTTTT. Encoded protein: CASSGPSPSGELFF.

This clone came up a few times. CDR3 loop: CASSWGLAGVEQFF. The DNA of the CDR3 is TGCGCCAGCAGCTGGGGACTAGCGGGGGTTGAGCAGTTCTTC. This sequence joins TRBV5-1 and TRBJ2-1; TRBD2 agrees at 14 bases. V trimming: 3 bases; J trimming: 9 bases; junction bases outside the gene matches: 2. Germline CDR1 reads SGHRS; CDR2 reads YFSETQ. The CDR3 is 14 amino acids.

The chain has TRBV2 and TRBJ2-7; perhaps TRBD1 as D (6 bases). The ends were cut back, 5 bases at V and 2 bases at J, with 13 bases in the middle. The CDR3 totals 14 residues. Germline CDR1 is SNHLY and CDR2 is FYNNEI. CDR3 DNA sequence: TGTGCCAGCAGTCGACAGGAAAAAACCTACGAGCAGTACTTC. Its protein is CASSRQEKTYEQYF.

The V call is TRBV2, the J call TRBJ1-1; D gene unclear. The CDR3 extends over 10 amino acids. Germline V gives CDR1 SNHLY, CDR2 FYNNEI. Trimming removed 10 bases at V and 1 base at J, with 4 bases between. The CDR3 here is CANKNTEAFF. The CDR3 DNA reads as TGTGCCAACAAGAACACTGAAGCTTTCTTT.

The rearrangement uses TRBV9 and TRBJ2-7, with D perhaps matching TRBD2 (5 bases). The CDR3 loop spans 14 amino acids. The V end was cut by 0 bases, the J end by 4 bases, with 11 bases between. The germline V gene encodes CDR1 SGDLS and CDR2 YYNGEE. CDR3 sequence (DNA): TGTGCCAGCAGCGTAGGGGTCGGGGAGTACGAGCAGTACTTC. Amino acid sequence: CASSVGVGEYEQYF.

V and J are TRBV7-8 and TRBJ2-1; D possibly corresponds to TRBD2 (7 bases). Per germline, CDR1 SGHVS and CDR2 FQNEAQ. Trimming shortened V by 5 bases and J by 14 bases, and 16 bases separated the two germline ends. CDR3 length: 12 residues. CDR3 region: CASSHEGGLKFF. As DNA, the CDR3 is TGTGCCAGCAGCCACGAGGGGGGACTAAAGTTCTTC.

This chain links TRBV29-1 with TRBJ2-7; D unclear. V was shortened by 4 bases and J by 0 bases, with 10 bases between the two germline ends. Germline lookup yields CDR1 SQVTM and CDR2 ANQGSEA. The CDR3 totals 13 residues. The CDR3 is CSVAGESSYEQYF. CDR3 coding DNA: TGCAGCGTTGCCGGAGAAAGCTCCTACGAGCAGTACTTC.

This chain links TRBV4-1 with TRBJ1-2; D is possibly TRBD1 (6 bases). Trimming removed 3 bases from V and 6 bases from J, with 17 bases in between. The V gene's germline CDR1 is MGHRA and CDR2 YSYEKL. The CDR3 has 15 amino acids. CDR3 sequence reads: CASSHNYRVRDGYTF. The CDR3 DNA sequence: TGCGCCAGCAGCCACAATTACAGGGTCCGCGATGGCTACACCTTC.

Turning to this clone: This CDR3 is also generated by other DNA sequences in the sample. The J gene is TRBJ1-1, the V gene TRBV7-9; D is ambiguous. CDR3 length: 13 amino acids. Trimming stripped 2 bases from V and 0 bases from J, with 4 bases between. Germline-derived CDR1 and CDR2 are SEHNR and FQNEAQ (reference sequence). The CDR3 DNA reads TGTGCCAGCAGCTTACCGGTGAACACTGAAGCTTTCTTT. Translated, it gives CASSLPVNTEAFF.

The chain has TRBV12-5 and TRBJ2-2; 9 bases are shared with TRBD2. V trimming: 4 bases; J trimming: 4 bases; junction bases outside the gene matches: 10. The CDR3 is 17 amino acids. Looked up from germline, CDR1 is LGHNT and CDR2 is FRNRAP. The CDR3 bases are TGTGCTAGTGGTTCCGCGGGGGGGGGCAGCGTCACCGGGGAGCTGTTTTTT. Amino acid sequence: CASGSAGGGSVTGELFF.

The chain uses TRBV2 and TRBJ2-5, with 11 bases that match TRBD2. The CDR3 loop spans 16 amino acids. V lost 2 bases, J lost 3 bases, and 5 bases stayed unmatched. The germline V gene encodes CDR1 SNHLY and CDR2 FYNNEI. CDR3: CASSESSSGGEETQYF. The CDR3 region has the DNA TGTGCCAGCAGTGAAAGTAGTAGCGGGGGGGAAGAGACCCAGTACTTC.

In this sample, this clone turned up a few times. The V gene is TRBV9, the J gene TRBJ1-2, with 11 bases fitting TRBD1. In germline, CDR1 is SGDLS, CDR2 YYNGEE. The CDR3 has 13 residues. With 7 bases clipped from V and 4 bases from J, the junction kept 3 bases outside the gene matches. As DNA, the CDR3 is TGTGCCAGCCTGGGGACAGGGGGCTATGGCTACACCTTC. As protein: CASLGTGGYGYTF.

The rearrangement uses TRBV2 and TRBJ2-2, with 8 bases fitting TRBD2. Trimming took 6 bases from V and 6 from J; bases not matched to a gene: 12. The CDR3 is made up of 16 amino acids. CDR1 is SNHLY and CDR2 is FYNNEI in the germline V gene. The DNA of the CDR3 is TGTGCCAGCAGCCCCTATTCCGGGACTAGTTCCGGGGAGCTGTTTTTT. Its translation: CASSPYSGTSSGELFF.

This chain links TRBV10-3 with TRBJ2-6, with 7 bases identical to TRBD1. The length of the CDR3 is 14 residues. After removal of 9 bases from V and 3 bases from J, the junction contained 5 bases not matched to a gene. Per the germline V gene, CDR1 is ENHRY and CDR2 is SYGVKD. CDR3 bases: TGTGCCATTACAGGGGCACTTGGGGCCAACGTCCTGACTTTC. This sequence encodes CAITGALGANVLTF.